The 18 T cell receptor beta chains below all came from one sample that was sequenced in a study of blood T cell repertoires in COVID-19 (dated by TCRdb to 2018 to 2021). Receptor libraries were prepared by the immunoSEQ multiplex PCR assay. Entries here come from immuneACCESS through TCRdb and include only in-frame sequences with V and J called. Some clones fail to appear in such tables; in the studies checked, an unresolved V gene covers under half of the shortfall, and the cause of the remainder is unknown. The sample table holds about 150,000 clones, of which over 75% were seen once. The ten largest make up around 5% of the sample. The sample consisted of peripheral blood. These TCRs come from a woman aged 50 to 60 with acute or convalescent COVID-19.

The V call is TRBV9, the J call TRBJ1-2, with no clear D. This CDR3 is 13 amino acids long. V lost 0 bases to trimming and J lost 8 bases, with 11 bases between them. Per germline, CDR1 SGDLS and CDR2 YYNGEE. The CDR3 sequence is CASSVVEGYGYTF. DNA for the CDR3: TGTGCCAGCAGCGTAGTTGAGGGATACGGCTACACCTTC.

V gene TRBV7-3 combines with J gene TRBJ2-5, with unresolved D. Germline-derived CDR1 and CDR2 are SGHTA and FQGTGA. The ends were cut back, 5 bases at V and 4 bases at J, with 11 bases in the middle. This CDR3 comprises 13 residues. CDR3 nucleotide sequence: TGTGCCAGCAGCCCATACTCGGGAGAGACCCAGTACTTC. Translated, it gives CASSPYSGETQYF.

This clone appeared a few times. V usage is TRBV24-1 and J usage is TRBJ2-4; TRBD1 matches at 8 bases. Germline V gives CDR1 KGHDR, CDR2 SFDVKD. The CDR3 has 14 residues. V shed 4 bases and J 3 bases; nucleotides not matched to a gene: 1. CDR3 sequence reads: CATSDGQGKNIQYF. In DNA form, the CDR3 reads TGTGCCACCAGTGACGGACAGGGCAAAAACATTCAGTACTTC.

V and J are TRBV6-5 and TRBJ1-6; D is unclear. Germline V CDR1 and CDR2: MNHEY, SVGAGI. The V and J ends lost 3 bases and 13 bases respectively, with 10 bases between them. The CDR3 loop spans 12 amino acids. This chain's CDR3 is CASSYGGSPLHF. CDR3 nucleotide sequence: TGTGCCAGCAGTTATGGAGGGTCGCCCCTCCACTTT.

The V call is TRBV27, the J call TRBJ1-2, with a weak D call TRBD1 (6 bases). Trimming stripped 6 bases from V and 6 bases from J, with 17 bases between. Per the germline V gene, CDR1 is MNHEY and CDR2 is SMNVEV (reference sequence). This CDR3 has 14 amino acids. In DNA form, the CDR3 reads TGTGCCAGCAGGTCCCTCGGGGGGGGCAATGGCTACACCTTC. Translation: CASRSLGGGNGYTF.

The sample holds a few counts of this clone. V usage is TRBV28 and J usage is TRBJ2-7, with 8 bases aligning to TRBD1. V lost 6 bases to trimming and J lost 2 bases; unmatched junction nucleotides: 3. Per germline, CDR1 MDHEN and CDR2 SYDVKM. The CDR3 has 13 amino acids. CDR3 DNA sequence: TGTGCCAGCAGACCGGGACAGGCCTACGAGCAGTACTTC. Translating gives CASRPGQAYEQYF.

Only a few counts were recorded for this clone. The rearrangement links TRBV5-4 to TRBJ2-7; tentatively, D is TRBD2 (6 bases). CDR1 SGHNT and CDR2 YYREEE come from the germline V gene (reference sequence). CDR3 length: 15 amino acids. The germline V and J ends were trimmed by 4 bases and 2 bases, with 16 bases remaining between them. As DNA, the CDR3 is TGTGCCAGCAGCACGGATAGCGGACCGGCCTACGAGCAGTACTTC. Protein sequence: CASSTDSGPAYEQYF.

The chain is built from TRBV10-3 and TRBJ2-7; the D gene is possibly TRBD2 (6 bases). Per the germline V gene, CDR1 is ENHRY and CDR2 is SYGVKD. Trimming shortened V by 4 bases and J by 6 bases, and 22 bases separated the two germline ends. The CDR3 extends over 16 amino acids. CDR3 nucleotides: TGTGCCATCAGTGGCGGGATGGGAACGGGCCTTGCCGAGCAGTACTTC. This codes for CAISGGMGTGLAEQYF.

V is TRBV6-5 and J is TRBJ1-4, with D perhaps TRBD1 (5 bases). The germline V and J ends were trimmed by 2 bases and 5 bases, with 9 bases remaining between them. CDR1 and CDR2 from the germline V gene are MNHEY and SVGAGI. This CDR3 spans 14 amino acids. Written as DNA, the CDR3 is TGTGCCAGCAGTTACGCCCCAGGGAATGAAAAACTGTTTTTT. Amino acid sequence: CASSYAPGNEKLFF.

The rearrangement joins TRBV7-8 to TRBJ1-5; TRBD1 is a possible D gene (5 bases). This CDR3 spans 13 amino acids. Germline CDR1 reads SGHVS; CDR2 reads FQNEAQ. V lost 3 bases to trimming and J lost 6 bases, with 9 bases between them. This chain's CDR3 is CASSFGRVQPQHF. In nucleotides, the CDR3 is TGTGCCAGCAGCTTCGGCAGGGTTCAGCCCCAGCATTTT.

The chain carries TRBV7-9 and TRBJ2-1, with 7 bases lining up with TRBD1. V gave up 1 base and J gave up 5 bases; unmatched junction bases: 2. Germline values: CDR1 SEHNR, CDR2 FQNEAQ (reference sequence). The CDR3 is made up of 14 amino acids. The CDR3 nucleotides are TGTGCCAGCAGCTTAGGGACAGGCCACAATGAGCAGTTCTTC. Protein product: CASSLGTGHNEQFF. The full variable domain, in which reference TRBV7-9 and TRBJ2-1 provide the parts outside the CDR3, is DTGVSQNPRHKITKRGQNVTFRCDPISEHNRLYWYRQTLGQGPEFLTYFQNEAQLEKSRLLSDRFSAERPKGSFSTLEIQRTEQGDSAMYLCASSLGTGHNEQFFGPGTRLTVL.

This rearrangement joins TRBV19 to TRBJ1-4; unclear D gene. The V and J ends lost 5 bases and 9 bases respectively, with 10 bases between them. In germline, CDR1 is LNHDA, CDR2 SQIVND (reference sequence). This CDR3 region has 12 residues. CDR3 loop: CASSFGQQKLFF. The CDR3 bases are TGTGCCAGTAGTTTTGGCCAACAAAAACTGTTTTTT.

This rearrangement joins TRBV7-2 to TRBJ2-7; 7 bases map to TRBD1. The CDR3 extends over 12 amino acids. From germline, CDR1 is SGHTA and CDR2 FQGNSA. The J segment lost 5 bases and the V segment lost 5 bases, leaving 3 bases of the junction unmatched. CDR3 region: CASSAGQDEQYF. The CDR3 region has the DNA TGTGCCAGCAGCGCAGGACAGGACGAGCAGTACTTC.

The CDR3 sequence: CASSQWDSPYNEQFF. The CDR3 DNA reads as TGTGCCAGCAGCCAGTGGGACTCGCCTTACAATGAGCAGTTCTTC. The chain joins TRBV3-1 (or the pseudogene TRBV3-2) to TRBJ2-1, with a possible D match to TRBD2 (6 bases). CDR1 is LGHDT, CDR2 YNNKEL, per germline (reference sequence). The CDR3 spans 15 residues. Trimming stripped 3 bases from V and 4 bases from J, with 13 bases between.

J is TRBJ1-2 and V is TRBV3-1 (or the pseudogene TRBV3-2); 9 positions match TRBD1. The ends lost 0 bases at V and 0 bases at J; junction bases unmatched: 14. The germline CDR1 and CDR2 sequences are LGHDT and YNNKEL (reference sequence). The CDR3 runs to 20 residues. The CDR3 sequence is CASSQEKTGGMRIANYGYTF. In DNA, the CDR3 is TGTGCCAGCAGCCAAGAAAAGACAGGGGGAATGAGAATAGCTAACTATGGCTACACCTTC.

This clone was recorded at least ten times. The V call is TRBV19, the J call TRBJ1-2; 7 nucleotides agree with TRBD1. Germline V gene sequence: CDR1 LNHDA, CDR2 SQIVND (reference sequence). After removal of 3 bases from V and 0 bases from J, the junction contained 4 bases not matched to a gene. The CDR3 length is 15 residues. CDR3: CASSMTGTANYGYTF. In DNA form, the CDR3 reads TGTGCCAGTAGTATGACCGGGACAGCTAACTATGGCTACACCTTC.

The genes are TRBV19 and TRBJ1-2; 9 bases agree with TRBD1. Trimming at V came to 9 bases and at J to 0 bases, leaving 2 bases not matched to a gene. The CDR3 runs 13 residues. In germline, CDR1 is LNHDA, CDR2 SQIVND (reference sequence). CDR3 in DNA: TGTGCCAGCGGGACAGGGACTAACTATGGCTACACCTTC. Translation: CASGTGTNYGYTF.

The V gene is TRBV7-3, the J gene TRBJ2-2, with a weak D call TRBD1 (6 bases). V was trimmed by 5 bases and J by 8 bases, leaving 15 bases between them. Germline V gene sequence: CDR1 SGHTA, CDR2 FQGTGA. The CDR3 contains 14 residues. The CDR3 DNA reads TGTGCCAGCAGCCCCGAGGGACACCGGGGGGAGCTGTTTTTT. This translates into CASSPEGHRGELFF.